This T cell receptor beta chain stems from a study of control samples from healthy donors and cancer patients. Profiled with immunoSEQ multiplex PCR; TCRdb holds only in-frame clones, not every one. The sample contains over 85,000 clones, approximately 93% of which appear only once. CDR1 MNHEY and CDR2 SVGAGI come from the germline V gene. The CDR3 spans 14 residues. V shed 5 bases and J shed 6 bases, with 13 bases lying between them. V is TRBV6-5 and J is TRBJ2-2, with D unresolved. The sequence was obtained from a woman under 40 in good health. The specimen sequenced was blood. CDR3 loop: CASSPDGMAGELFF. DNA for the CDR3: TGTGCCAGCAGTCCAGATGGGATGGCCGGGGAGCTGTTTTTT.